This TCR beta chain was documented in a study of blood T cell repertoires in COVID-19. The repertoire was sequenced with immunoSEQ multiplex PCR; TCRdb's copy has only in-frame clones and lacks some. The sample has about 36,000 clones, around 78% seen once; the top ten hold 33%. The ends lost 5 bases at V and 9 bases at J; junction bases unmatched: 13. Germline assignment: CDR1 SGHTA and CDR2 FQGNSA. The CDR3 runs 15 residues. The TCR sequence derives from a man in his 60s with acute or convalescent COVID-19. The chain carries TRBV7-2 and TRBJ2-1; 7 nucleotides align to TRBD2. Sequencing was done on a sample of peripheral blood. CDR3 in DNA: TGTGCCAGCAGCGTCCTCGGCGGGAGTTCCAGTGAGCAGTTCTTC. Amino acid sequence: CASSVLGGSSSEQFF.